Below, 17 T cell receptor beta chains from the same sample are listed, as sequenced in a study of blood T cell repertoires in COVID-19. Libraries were prepared by immunoSEQ multiplex PCR; TCRdb keeps only in-frame clonotypes and omits some of them. The sample has 200,000 to 250,000 clones, 82% seen once. Sample: peripheral blood. Receptor source: a woman older than 75 with acute or convalescent COVID-19.

This chain connects TRBV5-8 to TRBJ2-5; possibly TRBD2 for D (6 bases). V lost 4 bases, J lost 2 bases, and 9 bases lay in between. The CDR3 sequence is 13 residues long. In germline, CDR1 is SGHTS, CDR2 YDEGEE. For the CDR3, the DNA is TGTGCCAGCAGCCCGGGACTTCAAGAGACCCAGTACTTC. Encoded protein: CASSPGLQETQYF.

In this sample, this clone turned up a few times. The chain has TRBV7-3 and TRBJ1-5; D ambiguous. Germline lookup yields CDR1 SGHTA and CDR2 FQGTGA. Trimming removed 0 bases at V and 4 bases at J, with 4 bases between. This CDR3 is 13 amino acids long. The CDR3 loop is CASSLTSNQPQHF. CDR3 coding DNA: TGTGCCAGCAGCTTAACGTCTAATCAGCCCCAGCATTTT.

This clone was counted between two and nine times. V usage is TRBV2 and J usage is TRBJ1-3; 7 bases agree with TRBD1. V lost 7 bases and J lost 0; bases outside the gene matches: 6. CDR3 length: 15 residues. Germline CDR1 and CDR2: SNHLY and FYNNEI. CDR3 region: CASTRQGTSGNTIYF. DNA of the CDR3: TGTGCCAGCACCCGACAGGGAACCTCTGGAAACACCATATATTTT.

This sequence joins TRBV19 and TRBJ1-2, with 7 bases aligning to TRBD1. J was trimmed by 4 bases and V by 10 bases; bases with no gene match: 3. Germline-derived CDR1 and CDR2 are LNHDA and SQIVND (reference sequence). The CDR3 covers 11 residues. CDR3 nucleotides: TGTGCCACTTGGGACAGCTATGGCTACACCTTC. Translated: CATWDSYGYTF.

This clone occurred a few times. CDR3 coding DNA: TGTGCCAGCAGCCCGTACCAAGAGACCCAGTACTTC. It encodes CASSPYQETQYF. V gene TRBV9 combines with J gene TRBJ2-5; D is uncertain. Per germline, CDR1 SGDLS and CDR2 YYNGEE. CDR3 length: 12 residues. The germline V and J ends were trimmed by 4 bases and 0 bases, with 4 bases remaining between them.

The V gene is TRBV28, the J gene TRBJ1-2, with 10 bases identical to TRBD1. J gave up 2 bases and V 6 bases, and 3 bases lay outside the gene matches. The CDR3 runs to 14 residues. Germline loops: CDR1 MDHEN, CDR2 SYDVKM. CDR3 residues: CASRMGQGNYGYTF. The CDR3 nucleotides are TGTGCCAGCAGGATGGGACAGGGGAACTATGGCTACACCTTC.

This clone was seen just once. The chain has TRBV10-3 and TRBJ2-2; no clear D gene. Germline V gene data show CDR1 as ENHRY and CDR2 as SYGVKD. The CDR3 consists of 15 residues. V dropped 0 bases and J dropped 4 bases, with 9 bases sitting between them. This chain's CDR3 is CAISESLRTTGELFF. CDR3 nucleotides: TGTGCCATCAGTGAGTCTTTGCGCACCACCGGGGAGCTGTTTTTT.

This clone was recorded only once. The J gene is TRBJ2-3, the V gene TRBV7-3; 8 nucleotides line up with TRBD1. J was trimmed by 4 bases and V by 5 bases; bases with no gene match: 8. The CDR3 has 15 residues. The germline V gene encodes CDR1 SGHTA and CDR2 FQGTGA. Written as DNA, the CDR3 is TGTGCCAGCAGCCCGACAGGGGCTGGCGCAGATACGCAGTATTTT. Protein sequence: CASSPTGAGADTQYF.

V usage is TRBV12-5 and J usage is TRBJ2-7; 9 bases map to TRBD2. The germline gives CDR1 LGHNT, CDR2 FRNRAP. The CDR3 runs 13 residues. V lost 8 bases, J lost 3 bases, and 5 bases stayed unmatched. This chain's CDR3 is CASTRTSVYEQYF. CDR3 bases: TGTGCTAGTACTCGGACTAGCGTCTACGAGCAGTACTTC. Using reference TRBV12-5 and TRBJ2-7 for the parts outside the CDR3, the full variable domain is DARVTQTPRHKVTEMGQEVTMRCQPILGHNTVFWYRQTMMQGLELLAYFRNRAPLDDSGMPKDRFSAEMPDATLATLKIQPSEPRDSAVYFCASTRTSVYEQYFGPGTRLTVT.

In its sample, this clone was seen once. The V call is TRBV12-5, the J call TRBJ1-2; D gene uncertain. Looked up from germline, CDR1 is LGHNT and CDR2 is FRNRAP. This CDR3 has 13 residues. The V end lost 6 bases, the J end lost 4 bases, and 12 bases lay between the germline ends. The CDR3: CASGLGGFYGYTF. CDR3 nucleotides: TGTGCTAGTGGACTAGGAGGGTTCTATGGCTACACCTTC.

This chain connects TRBV6-5 to TRBJ1-2; no definite D call. Deletions cut 0 bases from V and 4 bases from J, with 6 bases between. The CDR3 is made up of 13 amino acids. Germline V CDR1 and CDR2: MNHEY, SVGAGI. CDR3 nucleotide sequence: TGTGCCAGCAGTTACTCGGAGGGCTATGGCTACACCTTC. Translation gives CASSYSEGYGYTF.

This chain links TRBV2 with TRBJ1-3; 11 bases map to TRBD1. Germline V gene data show CDR1 as SNHLY and CDR2 as FYNNEI. J was trimmed by 0 bases and V by 8 bases; bases with no gene match: 0. The CDR3 spans 14 residues. Here the CDR3 reads CASGTGGSGNTIYF. CDR3 sequence (DNA): TGTGCCAGCGGGACAGGGGGCTCTGGAAACACCATATATTTT.

The chain uses TRBV11-2 and TRBJ1-1, with D perhaps matching TRBD1 (5 bases). V shed 3 bases and J shed 2 bases, with 16 bases lying between them. Germline V gene sequence: CDR1 SGHAT, CDR2 FQNNGV. The CDR3 spans 16 residues. The CDR3 loop is CASSFARQGGNTEAFF. The DNA of the CDR3 is TGTGCCAGCAGCTTCGCCCGGCAGGGTGGAAACACTGAAGCTTTCTTT.

The chain has TRBV2 and TRBJ1-1; D ambiguous. In germline, CDR1 is SNHLY, CDR2 FYNNEI. V lost 4 bases to trimming and J lost 6 bases, with 18 bases between them. CDR3 length equals 15 residues. The CDR3 DNA follows: TGTGCCAGCAGTGTTGAGTCCTTTGGTGGTGCTGAAGCTTTCTTT. It encodes CASSVESFGGAEAFF.

The chain carries TRBV4-3 and TRBJ1-6; D might be TRBD1 (5 bases). This CDR3 has 17 residues. The ends were cut back, 0 bases at V and 3 bases at J, with 12 bases in the middle. CDR1 LGHNA and CDR2 YSLEER come from the germline V gene. CDR3 bases: TGCGCCAGCAGCCAAGATGCGGGGCAGGACTATAATTCACCCCTCCACTTT. This gives the protein CASSQDAGQDYNSPLHF.

This sequence joins TRBV28 and TRBJ1-1; D unresolved. The V and J ends lost 2 bases and 1 base respectively, with 8 bases between them. Germline CDR1 and CDR2: MDHEN and SYDVKM. This CDR3 region has 14 residues. CDR3 loop: CASSLGQENTEAFF. For the CDR3, the DNA is TGTGCCAGCAGTTTAGGTCAGGAGAACACTGAAGCTTTCTTT. Variable domain in full (rest from reference TRBV28 and TRBJ1-1): DVKVTQSSRYLVKRTGEKVFLECVQDMDHENMFWYRQDPGLGLRLIYFSYDVKMKEKGDIPEGYSVSREKKERFSLILESASTNQTSMYLCASSLGQENTEAFFGQGTRLTVV.

The gene calls are TRBV5-1 and TRBJ1-3, with no clear D. CDR1 and CDR2 (germline): SGHRS, YFSETQ. The V end lost 4 bases, the J end lost 9 bases, and 11 bases lay between the germline ends. The CDR3 contains 12 residues. CDR3 loop: CASSLGEGTIYF. CDR3 nucleotides: TGCGCCAGCAGCCTAGGCGAAGGCACCATATATTTT. The whole variable domain, remainder taken from reference TRBV5-1 and TRBJ1-3, is KAGVTQTPRYLIKTRGQQVTLSCSPISGHRSVSWYQQTPGQGLQFLFEYFSETQRNKGNFPGRFSGRQFSNSRSEMNVSTLELGDSALYLCASSLGEGTIYFGEGSWLTVV.